The 3 T cell receptor beta chains given below trace back to one sample, sequenced in a study of T cell responses to AZD1222 COVID-19 vaccine (dated by TCRdb to the early 2020s). The receptor library was made with the immunoSEQ multiplex PCR assay. The clones in this table, taken by TCRdb from immuneACCESS, are in-frame only. Not every clone is retained; where verified, under half of the shortfall comes from an unresolved V gene, and the cause of the rest is unknown. For this sample the table gives approximately 180,000 clones, of which about 86% were detected only once. Over 6% of the sample belongs to the ten largest clones. The meaning of the sample's time point label: baseline before first vaccination. Sample: peripheral blood, taken on day 0 of AZD1222 vaccination. These receptor sequences come from an adult in good health.

The V call is TRBV29-1, the J call TRBJ1-1; possible D gene TRBD1, 6 bases. V was trimmed by 6 bases and J by 7 bases, leaving 12 bases between them. Germline V gene sequence: CDR1 SQVTM, CDR2 ANQGSEA. The CDR3 totals 11 residues. The CDR3: CSVVQGNEAFF. The CDR3 nucleotides read TGCAGCGTCGTGCAGGGGAATGAAGCTTTCTTT.

This chain uses TRBV7-9 with TRBJ2-3, with D hard to call. This CDR3 region has 16 residues. Trimming cost V 3 bases and J 6 bases, with 19 bases left between them. Germline V lookup: CDR1 SEHNR, CDR2 FQNEAQ (reference sequence). The CDR3 bases are TGTGCCAGCAGCTTGGTAACACCTTGGCAGTTGGATACGCAGTATTTT. It codes for CASSLVTPWQLDTQYF.

The chain recombines TRBV13 with TRBJ2-7; D gene uncertain. CDR3 length equals 13 residues. The V end was cut by 0 bases, the J end by 6 bases, with 9 bases between. Germline V gene sequence: CDR1 PRHDT, CDR2 FYEKMQ (reference sequence). CDR3 in DNA: TGTGCCAGCAGCTTAGGGGGCAGGCGCGAGCAGTACTTC. Amino acids: CASSLGGRREQYF. Using reference TRBV13 and TRBJ2-7 for the parts outside the CDR3, the full variable domain is AAGVIQSPRHLIKEKRETATLKCYPIPRHDTVYWYQQGPGQDPQFLISFYEKMQSDKGSIPDRFSAQQFSDYHSELNMSSLELGDSALYFCASSLGGRREQYFGPGTRLTVT.